Shown below are 19 T cell receptor beta chains from a single sample sequenced in a study of PD-L1 blockade in urothelial cancer. The repertoire was sequenced with immunoSEQ multiplex PCR; TCRdb's copy has only in-frame clones and lacks some. This table has about 84,000 clones, 90% appearing once. The starting material was PBMCs, obtained around atezolizumab (anti-PD-L1) treatment. The receptor source for this set is a man in his 60s with urothelial cancer.

The J gene is TRBJ1-1, the V gene TRBV6-5; D possibly corresponds to TRBD1 (6 bases). V was pared by 7 bases and J by 4 bases, with 19 bases between. In germline, CDR1 is MNHEY, CDR2 SVGAGI. The CDR3 is made up of 15 amino acids. This chain's CDR3 is CASTPRTGRGTEAFF. DNA for the CDR3: TGTGCCAGCACCCCCCGAACAGGGAGGGGCACTGAAGCTTTCTTT.

V and J are TRBV15 and TRBJ2-5, with TRBD2 identical over 9 bases. Germline values: CDR1 LNHNV, CDR2 YYDKDF (reference sequence). The CDR3 extends over 16 amino acids. After removal of 0 bases from V and 4 bases from J, the junction contained 6 bases not matched to a gene. The CDR3 loop is CATSRDRASGTETQYF. For the CDR3, the DNA is TGTGCCACCAGCAGAGATCGGGCTAGCGGGACAGAGACCCAGTACTTC.

The chain recombines TRBV10-3 with TRBJ2-7; D is ambiguous. The CDR3 runs 16 residues. CDR1 and CDR2 from the germline V gene are ENHRY and SYGVKD. Between the trimmed V and J ends, which lost 0 bases and 1 base, there was a span of 13 bases. The CDR3 bases are TGTGCCATCAGTGAGTCGAGTGTATTCATATCCTACGAGCAGTACTTC. This codes for CAISESSVFISYEQYF.

This clone was seen only a few times. This chain links TRBV7-3 with TRBJ1-3; 8 nucleotides agree with TRBD1. Germline V gene data show CDR1 as SGHTA and CDR2 as FQGTGA. V lost 5 bases and J lost 0; bases outside the gene matches: 3. The CDR3 covers 15 residues. The CDR3 is CASSPQGGSGNTIYF. DNA of the CDR3: TGTGCCAGCAGCCCACAGGGGGGCTCTGGAAACACCATATATTTT.

This clone appeared a single time. This chain joins TRBV7-8 and TRBJ1-5; 7 bases align to TRBD1. Germline loops: CDR1 SGHVS, CDR2 FQNEAQ. V was clipped by 5 bases and J by 6 bases; unmatched bases: 7. The CDR3 extends over 14 amino acids. The CDR3 region has the DNA TGTGCCAGCAGCGGGCACAGGGGATCTCAGCCCCAGCATTTT. Translated: CASSGHRGSQPQHF.

The chain combines TRBV30 with TRBJ2-4; D is unclear. The germline CDR1 and CDR2 sequences are GTSNPN and SVGIG (reference sequence). The V end lost 1 base, the J end lost 8 bases, and 6 bases lay between the germline ends. This CDR3 contains 11 residues. The CDR3 reads CAWSAVDIQYF. The CDR3 bases are TGTGCCTGGAGTGCTGTCGACATTCAGTACTTC.

The chain links TRBV25-1 to TRBJ2-5, with D maybe TRBD2 (5 bases). Germline lookup yields CDR1 MGHDK and CDR2 SYGVNS. V was cut by 6 bases and J by 7 bases, with 18 bases left in between. The length of the CDR3 is 14 residues. This CDR3 reads CASRKFRSGVTQYF. The CDR3 DNA reads TGTGCCAGCAGGAAATTCCGTTCCGGGGTGACCCAGTACTTC.

The chain employs TRBV18 and TRBJ1-5; 10 bases are shared with TRBD1. The germline V gene has CDR1 KGHSH and CDR2 LQKENI. The CDR3 consists of 22 residues. With V trimmed by 6 bases and J by 5 bases, 28 bases remained unmatched. The CDR3 sequence is CASSPNGEEGTGVWEGDQPQHF. The CDR3 DNA reads as TGTGCCAGCTCGCCCAATGGGGAAGAAGGGACAGGGGTGTGGGAAGGGGATCAGCCCCAGCATTTT. Looking up the rest from reference TRBV18 and TRBJ1-5 gives the full variable domain: NAGVMQNPRHLVRRRGQEARLRCSPMKGHSHVYWYRQLPEEGLKFMVYLQKENIIDESGMPKERFSAEFPKEGPSILRIQQVVRGDSAAYFCASSPNGEEGTGVWEGDQPQHFGDGTRLSIL.

The chain carries TRBV5-4 and TRBJ1-2; 9 bases match TRBD1. Trimming cost V 3 bases and J 4 bases; bases outside gene matches: 13. Germline V gene data show CDR1 as SGHNT and CDR2 as YYREEE (reference sequence). The CDR3 is made up of 17 amino acids. The CDR3 protein is CASSSYTGGARSYGYTF. The CDR3 DNA follows: TGTGCCAGCAGCTCTTACACAGGGGGCGCTCGTAGCTATGGCTACACCTTC.

J is TRBJ1-2 and V is TRBV19, with 11 bases that match TRBD1. Germline CDR1 and CDR2: LNHDA and SQIVND (reference sequence). Unmatched junction bases numbered 10, after V lost 9 bases and J lost 7 bases. The CDR3 contains 14 residues. DNA of the CDR3: TGTGCCAGCGCCAAAGGACAGGGGGCCGGTGGCTACACCTTC. This gives the protein CASAKGQGAGGYTF.

At least ten counts were recorded for this clone. CDR3 residues: CASSPLQGARSYEQYF. The CDR3 DNA reads as TGTGCCAGCAGTCCTTTACAGGGGGCTCGATCCTACGAGCAGTACTTC. This sequence joins TRBV5-6 and TRBJ2-7; 9 bases map to TRBD1. The CDR3 sequence is 16 residues long. Unmatched junction bases numbered 10, after V lost 5 bases and J lost 1 base. CDR1 is SGHDT and CDR2 is YYEEEE in the germline V gene.

The V and J genes are TRBV2 and TRBJ2-7; 8 bases match TRBD1. Trimming removed 5 bases from V and 6 bases from J; junction bases left unmatched: 3. From germline, CDR1 is SNHLY and CDR2 FYNNEI. The CDR3 spans 12 residues. The CDR3, as DNA: TGTGCCAGCAGTCAAACAGGGGGCGAGCAGTACTTC. Its protein is CASSQTGGEQYF.

This CDR3 is CASSDRVCAENYEQYF. The CDR3 region has the DNA TGTGCCAGCAGTGACCGCGTTTGTGCCGAGAACTACGAGCAGTACTTC. This chain connects TRBV6-4 to TRBJ2-7, with D hard to call. Trimming shortened V by 2 bases and J by 3 bases, and 17 bases separated the two germline ends. The CDR3 contains 16 residues. Germline assignment: CDR1 MRHNA and CDR2 SNTAGT.

This clone was found once. CDR3 residues: CASRSGINTEAFF. DNA for the CDR3: TGTGCCAGCAGGTCCGGGATAAACACTGAAGCTTTCTTT. V is TRBV2 and J is TRBJ1-1; no clear D gene. The CDR3 sequence is 13 residues long. Germline CDR1 SNHLY, CDR2 FYNNEI. V lost 6 bases and J lost 2, with 10 bases in between.

V is TRBV9 and J is TRBJ1-2, with 9 bases aligning to TRBD1. This CDR3 is 15 amino acids long. V dropped 4 bases and J dropped 4; count of bases not matched to a gene: 8. The germline V gene has CDR1 SGDLS and CDR2 YYNGEE. The CDR3: CASSKEGQGGYGYTF. The DNA for the CDR3 is TGTGCCAGCAGCAAAGAGGGACAGGGTGGCTATGGCTACACCTTC.

This rearrangement joins TRBV7-3 to TRBJ2-1, with 7 bases identical to TRBD1. Trimming removed 5 bases from V and 5 bases from J; junction bases left unmatched: 6. The CDR3 contains 14 residues. From germline, CDR1 is SGHTA and CDR2 FQGTGA. Here the CDR3 DNA reads TGTGCCAGCAGCATCGGACAGGTGGACAATGAGCAGTTCTTC. This codes for CASSIGQVDNEQFF.

The J gene is TRBJ2-2, the V gene TRBV5-4; 8 bases are a match to TRBD2. The CDR3 spans 16 residues. Germline loops: CDR1 SGHNT, CDR2 YYREEE (reference sequence). The V gene end was trimmed by 4 bases and the J gene end by 1 base; junction bases not matched to a gene: 6. CDR3 nucleotide sequence: TGTGCCAGCAGCCTGCTAGCGGGTGGGAACACCGGGGAGCTGTTTTTT. This gives the protein CASSLLAGGNTGELFF.

The DNA of the CDR3 is TGCGCCAGCAGCCAAACTAATAGCAATCAGCCCCAGCATTTT. Its translation: CASSQTNSNQPQHF. The chain has TRBV4-1 and TRBJ1-5, with D uncertain. This CDR3 has 14 residues. CDR1 MGHRA and CDR2 YSYEKL come from the germline V gene. Trimming removed 2 bases at V and 0 bases at J, with 5 bases between.

The chain is built from TRBV19 and TRBJ1-6, with D perhaps matching TRBD1 (5 bases). The germline V and J ends were trimmed by 6 bases and 7 bases, with 16 bases remaining between them. This CDR3 contains 15 residues. From germline, CDR1 is LNHDA and CDR2 SQIVND (reference sequence). The CDR3 coding sequence is TGTGCCAGTAGCCCCCAGGGTTTCGGCAATTCACCCCTCCACTTT. Its protein is CASSPQGFGNSPLHF.